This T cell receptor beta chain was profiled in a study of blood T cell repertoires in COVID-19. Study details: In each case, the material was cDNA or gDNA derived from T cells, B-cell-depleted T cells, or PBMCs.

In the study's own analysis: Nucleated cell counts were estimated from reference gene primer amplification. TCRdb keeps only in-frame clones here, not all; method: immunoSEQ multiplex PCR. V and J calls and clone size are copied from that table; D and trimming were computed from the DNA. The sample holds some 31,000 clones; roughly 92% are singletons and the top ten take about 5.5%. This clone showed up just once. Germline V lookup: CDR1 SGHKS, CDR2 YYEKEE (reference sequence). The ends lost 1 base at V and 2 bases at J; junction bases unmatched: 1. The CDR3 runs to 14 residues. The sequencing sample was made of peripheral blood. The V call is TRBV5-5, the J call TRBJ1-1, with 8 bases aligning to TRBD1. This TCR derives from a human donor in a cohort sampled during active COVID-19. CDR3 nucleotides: TGTGCCAGCAGCTTGCAGGGGGCCAACACTGAAGCTTTCTTT. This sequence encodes CASSLQGANTEAFF.